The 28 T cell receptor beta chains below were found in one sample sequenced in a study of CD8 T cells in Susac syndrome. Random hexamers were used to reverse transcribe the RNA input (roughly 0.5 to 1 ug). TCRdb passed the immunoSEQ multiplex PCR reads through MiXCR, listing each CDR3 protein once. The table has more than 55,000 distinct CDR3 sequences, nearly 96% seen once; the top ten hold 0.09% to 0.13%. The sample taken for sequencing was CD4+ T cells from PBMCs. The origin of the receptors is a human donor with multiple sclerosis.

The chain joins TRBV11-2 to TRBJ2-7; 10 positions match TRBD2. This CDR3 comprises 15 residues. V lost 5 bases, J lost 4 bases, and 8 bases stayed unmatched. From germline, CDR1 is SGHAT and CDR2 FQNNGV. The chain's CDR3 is CASSLPLAGFYEQYF. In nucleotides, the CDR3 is TGTGCCAGCAGCCTCCCACTAGCGGGATTTTACGAGCAGTACTTC.

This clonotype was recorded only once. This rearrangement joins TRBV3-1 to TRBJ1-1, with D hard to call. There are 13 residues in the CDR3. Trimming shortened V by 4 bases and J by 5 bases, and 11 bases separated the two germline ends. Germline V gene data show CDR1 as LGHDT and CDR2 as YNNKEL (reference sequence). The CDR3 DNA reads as TGTGCCAGCAGCCGAGGGCGGGGAACTGAAGCTTTCTTT. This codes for CASSRGRGTEAFF.

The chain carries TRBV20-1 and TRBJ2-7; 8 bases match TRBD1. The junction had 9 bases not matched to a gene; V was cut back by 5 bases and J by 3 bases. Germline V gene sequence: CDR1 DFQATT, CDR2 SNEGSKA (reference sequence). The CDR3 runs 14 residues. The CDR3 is CSAGGGTGHYEQYF. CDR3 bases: TGCAGTGCTGGGGGCGGGACAGGACACTACGAGCAGTACTTC.

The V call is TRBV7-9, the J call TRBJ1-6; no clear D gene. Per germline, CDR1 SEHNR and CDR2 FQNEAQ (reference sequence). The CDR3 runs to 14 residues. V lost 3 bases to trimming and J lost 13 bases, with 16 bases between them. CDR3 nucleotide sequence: TGTGCCAGCAGCTTTGAGGCCCAAATGTCGCCCCTCCACTTT. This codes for CASSFEAQMSPLHF.

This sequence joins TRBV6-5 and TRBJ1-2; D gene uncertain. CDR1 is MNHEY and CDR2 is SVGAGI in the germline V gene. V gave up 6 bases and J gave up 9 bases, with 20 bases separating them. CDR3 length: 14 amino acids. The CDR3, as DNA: TGTGCCAGCAGCCCTGGAGGGAACATGGGAAGCTACACCTTC. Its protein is CASSPGGNMGSYTF.

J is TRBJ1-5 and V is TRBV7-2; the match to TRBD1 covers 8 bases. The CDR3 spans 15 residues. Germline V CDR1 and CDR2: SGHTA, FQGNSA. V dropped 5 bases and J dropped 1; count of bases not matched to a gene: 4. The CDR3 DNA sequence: TGTGCCAGCAGCCGACAGGGGAGGAGCAATCAGCCCCAGCATTTT. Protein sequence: CASSRQGRSNQPQHF.

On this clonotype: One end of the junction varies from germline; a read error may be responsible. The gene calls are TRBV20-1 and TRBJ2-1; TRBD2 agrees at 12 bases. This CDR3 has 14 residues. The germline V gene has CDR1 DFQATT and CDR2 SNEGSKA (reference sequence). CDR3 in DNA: TGCAGTGCAAGAGTGGCAGGACTAGCGGGAGAGCAGTTCTTC. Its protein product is CSARVAGLAGEQFF.

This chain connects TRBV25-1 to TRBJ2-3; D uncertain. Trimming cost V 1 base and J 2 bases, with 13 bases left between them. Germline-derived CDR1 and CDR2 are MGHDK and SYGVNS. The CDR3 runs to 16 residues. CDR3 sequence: CASSEFLAATTDTQYF. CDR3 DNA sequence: TGTGCCAGCAGTGAATTCTTGGCAGCTACCACAGATACGCAGTATTTT.

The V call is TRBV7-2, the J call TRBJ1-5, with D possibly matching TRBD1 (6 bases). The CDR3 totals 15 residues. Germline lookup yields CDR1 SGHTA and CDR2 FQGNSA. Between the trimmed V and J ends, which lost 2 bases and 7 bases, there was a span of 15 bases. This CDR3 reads CASSLSGTPSQPQHF. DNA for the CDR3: TGTGCCAGCAGCTTAAGCGGGACACCCTCCCAGCCCCAGCATTTT.

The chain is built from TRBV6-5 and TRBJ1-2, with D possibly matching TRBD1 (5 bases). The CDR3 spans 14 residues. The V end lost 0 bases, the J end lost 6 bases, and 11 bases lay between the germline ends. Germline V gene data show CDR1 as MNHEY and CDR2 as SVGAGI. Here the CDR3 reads CASSYSGRVDGYTF. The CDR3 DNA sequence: TGTGCCAGCAGTTACTCCGGCAGGGTGGATGGCTACACCTTC.

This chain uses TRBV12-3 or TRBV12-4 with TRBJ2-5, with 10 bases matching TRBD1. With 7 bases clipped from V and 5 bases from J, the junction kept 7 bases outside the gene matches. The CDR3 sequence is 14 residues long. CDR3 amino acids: CASNRDRGWETQYF. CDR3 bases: TGTGCCAGCAACAGGGACAGGGGATGGGAGACCCAGTACTTC.

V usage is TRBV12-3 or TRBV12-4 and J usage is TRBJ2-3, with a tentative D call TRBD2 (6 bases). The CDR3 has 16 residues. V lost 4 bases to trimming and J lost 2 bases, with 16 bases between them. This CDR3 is CASSSRAGLHTDTQYF. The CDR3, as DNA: TGTGCCAGCAGTTCTAGGGCGGGGTTGCACACAGATACGCAGTATTTT.

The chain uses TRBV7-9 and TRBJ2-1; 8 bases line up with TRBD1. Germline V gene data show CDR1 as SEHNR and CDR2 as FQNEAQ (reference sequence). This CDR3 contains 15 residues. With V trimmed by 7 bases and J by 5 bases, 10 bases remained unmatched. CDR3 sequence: CASTQETGAHNEQFF. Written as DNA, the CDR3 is TGTGCCAGCACCCAAGAGACAGGGGCGCACAATGAGCAGTTCTTC.

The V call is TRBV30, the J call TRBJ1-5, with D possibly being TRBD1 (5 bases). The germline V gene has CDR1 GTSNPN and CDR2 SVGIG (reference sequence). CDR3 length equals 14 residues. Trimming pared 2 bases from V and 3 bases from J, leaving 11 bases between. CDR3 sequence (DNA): TGTGCCTGGAGTACGACAGCCAACAATCAGCCCCAGCATTTT. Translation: CAWSTTANNQPQHF. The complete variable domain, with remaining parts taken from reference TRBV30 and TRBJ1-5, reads SQTIHQWPATLVQPVGSPLSLECTVEGTSNPNLYWYRQAAGRGLQLLFYSVGIGQISSEVPQNLSASRPQDRQFILSSKKLLLSDSGFYLCAWSTTANNQPQHFGDGTRLSIL.

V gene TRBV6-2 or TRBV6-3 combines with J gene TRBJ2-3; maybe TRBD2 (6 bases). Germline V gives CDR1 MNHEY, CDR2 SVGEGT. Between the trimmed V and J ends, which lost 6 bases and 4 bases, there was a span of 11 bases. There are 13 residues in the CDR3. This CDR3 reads CASRATGADTQYF. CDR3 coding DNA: TGTGCCAGCAGAGCGACGGGGGCAGATACGCAGTATTTT.

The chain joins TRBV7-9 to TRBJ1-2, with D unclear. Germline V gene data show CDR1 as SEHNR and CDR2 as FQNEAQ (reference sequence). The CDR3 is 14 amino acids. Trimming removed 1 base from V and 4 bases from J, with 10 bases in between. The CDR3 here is CASSLGANFYGYTF. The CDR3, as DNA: TGTGCCAGCAGCTTAGGGGCGAACTTCTATGGCTACACCTTC. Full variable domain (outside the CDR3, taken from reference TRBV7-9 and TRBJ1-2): DTGVSQNPRHKITKRGQNVTFRCDPISEHNRLYWYRQTLGQGPEFLTYFQNEAQLEKSRLLSDRFSAERPKGSFSTLEIQRTEQGDSAMYLCASSLGANFYGYTFGSGTRLTVV.

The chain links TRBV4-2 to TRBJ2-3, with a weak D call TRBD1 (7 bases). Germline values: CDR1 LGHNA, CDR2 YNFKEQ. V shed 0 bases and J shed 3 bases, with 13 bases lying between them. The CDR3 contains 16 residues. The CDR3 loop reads CASSQDSGGLTDTQYF. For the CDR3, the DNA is TGTGCCAGCAGCCAAGATTCAGGGGGGTTGACAGATACGCAGTATTTT.

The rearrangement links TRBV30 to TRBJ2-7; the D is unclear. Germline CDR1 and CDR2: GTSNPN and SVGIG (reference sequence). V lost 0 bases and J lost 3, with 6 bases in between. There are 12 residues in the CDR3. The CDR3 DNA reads TGTGCCTGGAGTGTCTCGGGCTACGAGCAGTACTTC. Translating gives CAWSVSGYEQYF.

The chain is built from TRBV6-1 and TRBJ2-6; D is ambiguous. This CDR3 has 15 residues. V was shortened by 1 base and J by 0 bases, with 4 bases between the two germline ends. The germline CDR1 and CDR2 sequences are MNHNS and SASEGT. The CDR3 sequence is CASSEGSSGANVLTF. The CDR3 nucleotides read TGTGCCAGCAGTGAAGGGAGCTCTGGGGCCAACGTCCTGACTTTC.

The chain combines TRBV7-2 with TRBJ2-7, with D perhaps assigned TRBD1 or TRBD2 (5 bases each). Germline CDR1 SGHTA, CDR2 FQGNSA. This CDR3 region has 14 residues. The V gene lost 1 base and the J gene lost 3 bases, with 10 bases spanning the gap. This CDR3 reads CASSLGGEGYEQYF. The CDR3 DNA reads TGTGCCAGCAGCTTAGGGGGCGAGGGCTACGAGCAGTACTTC.

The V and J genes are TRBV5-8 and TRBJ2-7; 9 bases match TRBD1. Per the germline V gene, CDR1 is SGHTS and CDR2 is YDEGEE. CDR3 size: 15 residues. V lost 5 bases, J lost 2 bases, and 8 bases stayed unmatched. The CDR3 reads CASRLTGQGTYEQYF. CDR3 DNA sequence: TGTGCCAGCAGGCTCACGGGACAGGGTACCTACGAGCAGTACTTC.

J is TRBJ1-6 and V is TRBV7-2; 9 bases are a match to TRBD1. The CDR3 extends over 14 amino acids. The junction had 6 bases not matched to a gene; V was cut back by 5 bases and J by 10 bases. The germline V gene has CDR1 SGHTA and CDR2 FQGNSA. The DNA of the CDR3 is TGTGCCAGCAGCCTCTCGGGACAGGGCTCACCCCTCCACTTT. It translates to CASSLSGQGSPLHF.

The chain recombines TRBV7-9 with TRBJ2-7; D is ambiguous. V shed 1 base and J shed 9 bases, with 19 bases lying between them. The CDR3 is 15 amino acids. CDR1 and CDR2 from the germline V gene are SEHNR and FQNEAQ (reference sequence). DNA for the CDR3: TGTGCCAGCAGCTTAGAGGCTGGCAGGACCCTGGGGCAGTACTTC. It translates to CASSLEAGRTLGQYF.

The CDR3 DNA reads as TGTGCCACTACGACAGGGGGCCGGGAGACCCAGTACTTC. It yields the protein CATTTGGRETQYF. The genes are TRBV10-3 and TRBJ2-5; 10 nucleotides match TRBD1. CDR1 is ENHRY, CDR2 SYGVKD, per germline. Losses at the gene ends were 10 bases for V and 5 bases for J; bases not matched to a gene: 7. The CDR3 extends over 13 amino acids.

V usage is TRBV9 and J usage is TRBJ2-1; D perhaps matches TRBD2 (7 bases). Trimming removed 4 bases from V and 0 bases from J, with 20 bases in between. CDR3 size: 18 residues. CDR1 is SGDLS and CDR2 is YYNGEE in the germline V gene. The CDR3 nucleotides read TGTGCCAGCAGCCCCCCTTGGGGGCGGGGGAGCTCCTACAATGAGCAGTTCTTC. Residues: CASSPPWGRGSSYNEQFF. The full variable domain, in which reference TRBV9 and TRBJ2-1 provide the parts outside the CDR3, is DSGVTQTPKHLITATGQRVTLRCSPRSGDLSVYWYQQSLDQGLQFLIQYYNGEERAKGNILERFSAQQFPDLHSELNLSSLELGDSALYFCASSPPWGRGSSYNEQFFGPGTRLTVL.

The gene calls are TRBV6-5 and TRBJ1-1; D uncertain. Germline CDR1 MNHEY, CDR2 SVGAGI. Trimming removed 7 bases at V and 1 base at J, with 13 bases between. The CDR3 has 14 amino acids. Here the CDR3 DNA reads TGTGCCAGCACCGAGGGATCCTCGAACACTGAAGCTTTCTTT. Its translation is CASTEGSSNTEAFF.

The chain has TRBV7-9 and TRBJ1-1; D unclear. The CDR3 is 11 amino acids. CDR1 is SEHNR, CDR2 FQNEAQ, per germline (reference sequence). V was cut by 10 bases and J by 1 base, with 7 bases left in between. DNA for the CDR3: TGTGCCATACAGACGAACACTGAAGCTTTCTTT. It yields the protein CAIQTNTEAFF.

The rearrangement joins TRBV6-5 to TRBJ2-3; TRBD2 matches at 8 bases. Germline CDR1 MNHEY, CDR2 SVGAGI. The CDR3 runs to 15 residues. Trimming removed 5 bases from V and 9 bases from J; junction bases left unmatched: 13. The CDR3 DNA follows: TGTGCCAGCAGTAACCGCGGGGGGCCGGCCACAACGCAGTATTTT. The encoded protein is CASSNRGGPATTQYF.